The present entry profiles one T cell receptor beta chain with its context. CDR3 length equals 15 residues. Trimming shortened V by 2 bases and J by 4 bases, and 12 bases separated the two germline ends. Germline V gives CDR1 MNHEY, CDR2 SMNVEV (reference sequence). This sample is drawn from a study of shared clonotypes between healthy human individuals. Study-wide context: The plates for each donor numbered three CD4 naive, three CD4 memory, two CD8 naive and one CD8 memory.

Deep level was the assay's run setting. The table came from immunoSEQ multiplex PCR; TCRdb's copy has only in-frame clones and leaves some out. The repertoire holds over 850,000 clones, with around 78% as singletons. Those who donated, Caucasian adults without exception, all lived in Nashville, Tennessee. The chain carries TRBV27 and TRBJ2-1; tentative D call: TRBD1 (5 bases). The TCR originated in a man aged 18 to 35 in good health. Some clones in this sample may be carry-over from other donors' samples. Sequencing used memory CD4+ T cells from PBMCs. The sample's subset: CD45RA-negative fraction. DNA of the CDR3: TGTGCCAGCAGTTTAAGAAGGGGCAAATACAATGAGCAGTTCTTC. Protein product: CASSLRRGKYNEQFF.